The 29 T cell receptor beta chains below all came from one sample that was sequenced in a study of control samples from healthy donors and cancer patients (dated by TCRdb to the early 2020s). Libraries were made using the immunoSEQ multiplex PCR assay. TCRdb limited this immuneACCESS table to in-frame rearrangements with V and J called. A share of clones is missing; checked studies link under half to unresolved V genes, and the rest is unexplained. The sample table contains roughly 150,000 clones; only one count was recorded for approximately 90% of them. The top ten clones comprise roughly 0.7% of the sample. The sequencing input was blood. The receptors come from a woman aged 25 to 45 in good health.

The chain combines TRBV3-1 (or the pseudogene TRBV3-2) with TRBJ2-5; the D is unclear. Trimming shortened V by 4 bases and J by 4 bases, and 16 bases separated the two germline ends. Looked up from germline, CDR1 is LGHDT and CDR2 is YNNKEL (reference sequence). The CDR3 totals 15 residues. The CDR3 spells CASSLWPTPGETQYF. Written as DNA, the CDR3 is TGTGCCAGCAGCCTATGGCCTACCCCCGGAGAGACCCAGTACTTC.

The rearrangement uses TRBV6-5 and TRBJ2-5, with 14 positions matching TRBD2. This CDR3 is built from 16 residues. With V trimmed by 3 bases and J by 4 bases, 4 bases remained unmatched. Germline CDR1 and CDR2: MNHEY and SVGAGI. CDR3 protein: CASSYSGLAGVETQYF. The CDR3 bases are TGTGCCAGCAGTTATTCGGGACTAGCGGGAGTAGAGACCCAGTACTTC.

V and J are TRBV19 and TRBJ2-5; TRBD1 matches at 12 bases. Germline V CDR1 and CDR2: LNHDA, SQIVND (reference sequence). V lost 3 bases to trimming and J lost 5 bases; unmatched junction nucleotides: 4. The CDR3 totals 15 residues. In DNA, the CDR3 is TGTGCCAGTAGTATGGGGACAGGGGGCGCGGAGACCCAGTACTTC. Translating gives CASSMGTGGAETQYF. The variable domain in full, with the rest retrieved from reference TRBV19 and TRBJ2-5, is DGGITQSPKYLFRKEGQNVTLSCEQNLNHDAMYWYRQDPGQGLRLIYYSQIVNDFQKGDIAEGYSVSREKKESFPLTVTSAQKNPTAFYLCASSMGTGGAETQYFGPGTRLLVL.

V usage is TRBV6-5 and J usage is TRBJ2-1, with 8 positions matching TRBD2. The junction had 6 bases not matched to a gene; V was cut back by 6 bases and J by 2 bases. Germline CDR1 reads MNHEY; CDR2 reads SVGAGI. The CDR3 spans 15 residues. This CDR3 is CASSPRAGAYNEQFF. As DNA, the CDR3 is TGTGCCAGCAGCCCCCGAGCGGGAGCCTACAATGAGCAGTTCTTC.

V and J are TRBV4-3 and TRBJ2-7; D assignment may be TRBD1 or TRBD2 (6 bases each). The germline CDR1 and CDR2 sequences are LGHNA and YSLEER. V dropped 0 bases and J dropped 3 bases, with 12 bases sitting between them. The CDR3 sequence is 15 residues long. The CDR3: CASSQDSGAVYEQYF. The CDR3 DNA sequence: TGCGCCAGCAGCCAAGATTCGGGGGCAGTCTACGAGCAGTACTTC.

The chain joins TRBV11-1 to TRBJ2-5; D not resolved. Trimming cost V 6 bases and J 1 base, with 18 bases left between them. This CDR3 has 16 amino acids. Germline V lookup: CDR1 SGHAT, CDR2 FQDESV (reference sequence). The CDR3 DNA reads TGTGCCAGCAGTTCTCTTCATTCAGGTACCCAAGAGACCCAGTACTTC. It translates to CASSSLHSGTQETQYF. Complete variable domain (other parts from reference TRBV11-1 and TRBJ2-5): EAEVAQSPRYKITEKSQAVAFWCDPISGHATLYWYRQILGQGPELLVQFQDESVVDDSQLPKDRFSAERLKGVDSTLKIQPAELGDSAMYLCASSSLHSGTQETQYFGPGTRLLVL.

This clone was detected only once. V is TRBV9 and J is TRBJ2-3; 14 bases are shared with TRBD2. Germline CDR1 and CDR2: SGDLS and YYNGEE. CDR3 length: 18 amino acids. V dropped 3 bases and J dropped 3; count of bases not matched to a gene: 9. This chain's CDR3 is CASSALGGLAGGTDTQYF. CDR3 nucleotides: TGTGCCAGCAGCGCCCTGGGAGGACTAGCGGGAGGAACAGATACGCAGTATTTT.

This chain uses TRBV20-1 with TRBJ2-1; D may be TRBD2 (6 bases). The V end lost 4 bases, the J end lost 10 bases, and 11 bases lay between the germline ends. CDR3 size: 11 residues. Germline-derived CDR1 and CDR2 are DFQATT and SNEGSKA (reference sequence). In nucleotides, the CDR3 is TGCAGTGCTAAATTGGCGGGAGAGCAGTTCTTC. Amino acids: CSAKLAGEQFF.

This clone appeared a single time. The chain recombines TRBV29-1 with TRBJ2-5; 10 bases are shared with TRBD2. Germline CDR1 and CDR2: SQVTM and ANQGSEA. The V and J ends lost 7 bases and 2 bases, in that order; junction bases with no gene match: 7. CDR3 size: 14 residues. The CDR3 nucleotides are TGCAGCGCCCGATTAGCGGGAGGACAAGAGACCCAGTACTTC. It codes for CSARLAGGQETQYF.

J is TRBJ2-7 and V is TRBV10-3; D gene unclear. The CDR3 covers 16 residues. The germline V gene encodes CDR1 ENHRY and CDR2 SYGVKD. V was shortened by 0 bases and J by 2 bases, with 14 bases between the two germline ends. The CDR3 sequence is CAISESTIAVTYEQYF. As DNA, the CDR3 is TGTGCCATCAGTGAGTCGACGATTGCGGTCACCTACGAGCAGTACTTC.

The V gene is TRBV30, the J gene TRBJ2-1; TRBD2 matches at 11 bases. Germline assignment: CDR1 GTSNPN and CDR2 SVGIG (reference sequence). The CDR3 runs 15 residues. The V segment lost 5 bases and the J segment 4 bases; nucleotides outside the gene matches: 7. This CDR3 is CAWQQTSGTYNEQFF. The CDR3 region has the DNA TGTGCCTGGCAACAGACTAGCGGGACGTACAATGAGCAGTTCTTC.

The V and J genes are TRBV9 and TRBJ2-3; no definite D call. In germline, CDR1 is SGDLS, CDR2 YYNGEE. Trimming took off 0 bases at V and 0 bases at J, with 8 bases between the two ends. The CDR3 has 15 residues. The CDR3 here is CASSVEDHSTDTQYF. In nucleotides, the CDR3 is TGTGCCAGCAGCGTAGAGGACCATAGCACAGATACGCAGTATTTT.

This clone was observed a single time. The V gene is TRBV5-6, the J gene TRBJ2-1, with 9 positions matching TRBD2. The CDR3 extends over 16 amino acids. Germline values: CDR1 SGHDT, CDR2 YYEEEE. V dropped 2 bases and J dropped 1; count of bases not matched to a gene: 4. This chain's CDR3 is CASSLGGRGSYNEQFF. Here the CDR3 DNA reads TGTGCCAGCAGCTTAGGCGGGAGGGGTTCCTACAATGAGCAGTTCTTC.

The chain has TRBV3-1 (or the pseudogene TRBV3-2) and TRBJ1-3; no definite D call. The CDR3 extends over 15 amino acids. The germline CDR1 and CDR2 sequences are LGHDT and YNNKEL (reference sequence). Between the trimmed V and J ends, which lost 1 base and 3 bases, there was a span of 10 bases. In nucleotides, the CDR3 is TGTGCCAGCAGCCAAGCCTGGAGCATTGGAAACACCATATATTTT. It translates to CASSQAWSIGNTIYF.

Notes on this clone: A read error may account for a junction end that differs from germline. The chain links TRBV6-4 to TRBJ1-2, with 9 bases that match TRBD1. The CDR3 contains 15 residues. In germline, CDR1 is MRHNA, CDR2 SNTAGT. For the CDR3, the DNA is TGTGCCAGCAGTGTCTCACCGGGACAGGGCTATGACTACACCTTC. Translation: CASSVSPGQGYDYTF.

CDR3 sequence (DNA): TGTGCCAGCAGCCAAGATGAGGCAGGTTCCTACAATGAGCAGTTCTTC. Translating gives CASSQDEAGSYNEQFF. The chain couples TRBV4-2 to TRBJ2-1; D is unclear. The CDR3 has 16 residues. The ends were cut back, 0 bases at V and 1 base at J, with 10 bases in the middle. Per germline, CDR1 LGHNA and CDR2 YNFKEQ.

This clone occurred once. This chain connects TRBV7-6 to TRBJ2-2, with TRBD2 identical over 10 bases. The V and J ends lost 2 bases and 0 bases, in that order; junction bases with no gene match: 6. The CDR3 is made up of 18 amino acids. Germline V gene lookup returns CDR1 SGHVS and CDR2 FNYEAQ. Here the CDR3 reads CASSLTSGRAPNTGELFF. In nucleotides, the CDR3 is TGTGCCAGCAGCTTAACCAGCGGGAGGGCCCCGAACACCGGGGAGCTGTTTTTT.

J is TRBJ2-5 and V is TRBV4-2; 9 bases line up with TRBD2. Trimming at V came to 0 bases and at J to 1 base, leaving 3 bases not matched to a gene. The CDR3 is 16 amino acids. Germline V CDR1 and CDR2: LGHNA, YNFKEQ. Written as DNA, the CDR3 is TGTGCCAGCAGCCAAGAGGCGGGAGGGAGCCAAGAGACCCAGTACTTC. Encoded protein: CASSQEAGGSQETQYF.

V and J are TRBV5-4 and TRBJ2-1, with TRBD1 as a possible D gene (6 bases). V was trimmed by 0 bases and J by 2 bases, leaving 12 bases between them. The CDR3 loop spans 16 amino acids. Germline V CDR1 and CDR2: SGHNT, YYREEE (reference sequence). DNA of the CDR3: TGTGCCAGCAGCTTGGGGCTGCAGGGGACCTACAATGAGCAGTTCTTC. It translates to CASSLGLQGTYNEQFF.

This chain joins TRBV14 and TRBJ1-1; TRBD1 is a possible D gene (6 bases). Germline-derived CDR1 and CDR2 are SGHDN and FVKESK. The CDR3 is 15 amino acids. V was cut by 0 bases and J by 1 base, with 9 bases left in between. CDR3 sequence reads: CASSQDPRGNTEAFF. DNA of the CDR3: TGTGCCAGCAGCCAAGATCCCAGGGGGAACACTGAAGCTTTCTTT.

The V call is TRBV3-1 (or the pseudogene TRBV3-2), the J call TRBJ2-7; perhaps TRBD2 as D (5 bases). Trimming took 0 bases from V and 3 from J, leaving 18 bases between them. The V gene's germline CDR1 is LGHDT and CDR2 YNNKEL (reference sequence). This CDR3 is 17 amino acids long. CDR3 in DNA: TGTGCCAGCAGCCAAGATCGAAGCGGATTGAGACTCTACGAGCAGTACTTC. The encoded protein is CASSQDRSGLRLYEQYF.

On this clone: The identical CDR3 is also encoded by other nucleotide sequences in the sample. J is TRBJ1-5 and V is TRBV7-9; unclear D gene. V gave up 3 bases and J gave up 7 bases, with 7 bases separating them. CDR3 length equals 12 residues. The germline CDR1 and CDR2 sequences are SEHNR and FQNEAQ (reference sequence). CDR3 region: CASSLGSQPQHF. In nucleotides, the CDR3 is TGTGCCAGCAGCTTGGGGAGCCAGCCCCAGCATTTT.

The genes are TRBV18 and TRBJ1-3; D is uncertain. The CDR3 is 14 amino acids. CDR1 and CDR2 from the germline V gene are KGHSH and LQKENI. V gave up 2 bases and J gave up 1 base, with 6 bases separating them. The CDR3 nucleotides read TGTGCCAGCTCACCAGGAGTTTCTGGAAACACCATATATTTT. This encodes CASSPGVSGNTIYF. Supplemented by reference TRBV18 and TRBJ1-3, the full variable domain reads NAGVMQNPRHLVRRRGQEARLRCSPMKGHSHVYWYRQLPEEGLKFMVYLQKENIIDESGMPKERFSAEFPKEGPSILRIQQVVRGDSAAYFCASSPGVSGNTIYFGEGSWLTVV.

V is TRBV24-1 and J is TRBJ2-7; D possibly corresponds to TRBD2 (6 bases). V lost 5 bases and J 3 bases, leaving 10 bases between the germline ends. The CDR3 has 13 amino acids. Germline V gene data show CDR1 as KGHDR and CDR2 as SFDVKD. CDR3 protein: CATSVGGGYEQYF. CDR3 in DNA: TGTGCCACCAGTGTCGGGGGAGGCTACGAGCAGTACTTC.

J is TRBJ1-4 and V is TRBV28; D unclear. CDR3 length: 11 residues. V lost 6 bases and J 8 bases, leaving 7 bases between the germline ends. Germline V gives CDR1 MDHEN, CDR2 SYDVKM. CDR3 protein: CASSSPEKLFF. In DNA form, the CDR3 reads TGTGCCAGCAGCTCGCCCGAAAAACTGTTTTTT.

This sequence joins TRBV7-2 and TRBJ1-2, with D possibly matching TRBD1 (5 bases). Germline CDR1 SGHTA, CDR2 FQGNSA. This CDR3 spans 14 amino acids. Trimming stripped 5 bases from V and 1 base from J, with 11 bases between. In DNA, the CDR3 is TGTGCCAGCAGCCATGGGACGAATAACTATGGCTACACCTTC. Amino acids: CASSHGTNNYGYTF. Drawing the rest from reference TRBV7-2 and TRBJ1-2, the complete variable domain is GAGVSQSPSNKVTEKGKDVELRCDPISGHTALYWYRQSLGQGLEFLIYFQGNSAPDKSGLPSDRFSAERTGGSVSTLTIQRTQQEDSAVYLCASSHGTNNYGYTFGSGTRLTVV.

This clone is a singleton in its sample. The chain combines TRBV28 with TRBJ2-5; TRBD2 aligns across 8 bases. Losses at the gene ends were 3 bases for V and 7 bases for J; bases not matched to a gene: 7. Germline lookup yields CDR1 MDHEN and CDR2 SYDVKM. This CDR3 is built from 14 residues. CDR3 DNA sequence: TGTGCCAGCAGTTTTGGACTAGCAGTTGGGACCCAGTACTTC. It codes for CASSFGLAVGTQYF.

The CDR3 nucleotides read TGTGCCACCAGCATTGCCACTGAAGCTTTCTTT. The encoded protein is CATSIATEAFF. J is TRBJ1-1 and V is TRBV15; D gene uncertain. In germline, CDR1 is LNHNV, CDR2 YYDKDF (reference sequence). CDR3 length equals 11 residues. The V and J ends lost 4 bases and 4 bases respectively, with 4 bases between them. The full variable domain, its missing parts supplied by reference TRBV15 and TRBJ1-1, is DAMVIQNPRYQVTQFGKPVTLSCSQTLNHNVMYWYQQKSSQAPKLLFHYYDKDFNNEADTPDNFQSRRPNTSFCFLDIRSPGLGDTAMYLCATSIATEAFFGQGTRLTVV.

This sequence joins TRBV7-2 and TRBJ2-1; 10 positions agree with TRBD2. The junction had 6 bases not matched to a gene; V was cut back by 1 base and J by 0 bases. Germline V lookup: CDR1 SGHTA, CDR2 FQGNSA. The CDR3 has 18 amino acids. The CDR3 reads CASSLGTSGGFSYNEQFF. CDR3 nucleotide sequence: TGTGCCAGCAGCTTAGGGACTAGCGGAGGATTCTCCTACAATGAGCAGTTCTTC.